This TCR beta chain was sequenced during a study of memory CD4+ T cells and cytomegalovirus serostatus. The CDR3 runs 13 residues. Trimming stripped 0 bases from V and 7 bases from J, with 9 bases between. Germline V gives CDR1 KGHSH, CDR2 LQKENI. The sort gate was single viable CD3+CD4+CD8-CD45RO+ cells for memory CD4+ T cells. Only in-frame clones appear in the TCRdb table, and some are missing; sequencing was by immunoSEQ multiplex PCR. The sample has some 58,000 clones; roughly four fifths are singletons. Sample: memory CD4+ T cells from blood. This chain uses TRBV18 with TRBJ1-2; D might be TRBD1 (5 bases). The source of this sequence is an adult in good health and CMV-seronegative. The CDR3 is CASSPPWGIGYTF. CDR3 DNA sequence: TGTGCCAGCTCACCACCGTGGGGGATTGGCTACACCTTC.